These T cell receptor beta chains were read from a single sample in a study of Ad26.COV2.S vaccination and SARS-CoV-2 variants. Data came from immunoSEQ multiplex PCR; TCRdb stores just in-frame clones and leaves some out. Here the sample spans fewer than 300,000 clones, approximately 87% being singletons. The sample was peripheral blood, taken in a trial of Ad26.COV2.S vaccine versus placebo. Every receptor here comes from a person between 18 and 60 years old who received the Ad26.COV2.S COVID-19 vaccine or a placebo. Each CDR3 is given with its conserved first and last residue. Each record gives: D gene, J gene, clone size, V gene, CDR3 protein, CDR3 DNA. A D gene is named only where the DNA matches it firmly. The size field is filled for only some rows; it gives once, few, many or a size class.

d_call: NA; j_call: TRBJ2-4; clone_size: NA; v_call: TRBV18; cdr3_aa: CASSTGMDKNIQYF; cdr3_nt: TGTGCCAGCTCAACAGGGATGGACAAAAACATTCAGTACTTC
d_call: TRBD1; j_call: TRBJ1-2; clone_size: few; v_call: TRBV12-5; cdr3_aa: CASGPDRVTF; cdr3_nt: TGTGCTAGTGGCCCCGACAGGGTAACCTTC
d_call: TRBD1; j_call: TRBJ1-2; clone_size: NA; v_call: TRBV5-1; cdr3_aa: CASSFGTGIGSYGYTF; cdr3_nt: TGCGCCAGCAGCTTCGGGACAGGGATCGGCAGCTATGGCTACACCTTC
d_call: NA; j_call: TRBJ2-3; clone_size: NA; v_call: TRBV11-3; cdr3_aa: CASSASTDTQYF; cdr3_nt: TGTGCCAGCAGCGCGAGCACAGATACGCAGTATTTT
d_call: NA; j_call: TRBJ1-3; clone_size: NA; v_call: TRBV6-4; cdr3_aa: CASSDPGRGSGNTIYF; cdr3_nt: TGTGCCAGCAGTGACCCGGGGAGGGGGTCTGGAAACACCATATATTTT
d_call: TRBD1; j_call: TRBJ2-2; clone_size: NA; v_call: TRBV7-2; cdr3_aa: CASSPTGGRSGELFF; cdr3_nt: TGTGCCAGCAGCCCAACAGGGGGGCGGAGCGGGGAGCTGTTTTTT
d_call: NA; j_call: TRBJ1-2; clone_size: NA; v_call: TRBV6-5; cdr3_aa: CASSYLADYGYTF; cdr3_nt: TGTGCCAGCAGTTACTTGGCAGACTATGGCTACACCTTC
d_call: TRBD1; j_call: TRBJ1-5; clone_size: NA; v_call: TRBV19; cdr3_aa: CASRGQGPSNQPQHF; cdr3_nt: TGTGCCAGTAGGGGACAGGGGCCTAGCAATCAGCCCCAGCATTTT
d_call: TRBD1; j_call: TRBJ1-1; clone_size: NA; v_call: TRBV11-2; cdr3_aa: CASSRAGTGVRAFF; cdr3_nt: TGTGCCAGCAGCCGTGCTGGCACAGGGGTGCGGGCTTTCTTT
d_call: TRBD1; j_call: TRBJ2-7; clone_size: few; v_call: TRBV3-1/TRBV3-2; cdr3_aa: CASSQGRGLYEQYF; cdr3_nt: TGTGCCAGCAGCCAAGGCAGGGGGCTCTACGAGCAGTACTTC
d_call: TRBD1; j_call: TRBJ1-1; clone_size: NA; v_call: TRBV10-1; cdr3_aa: CASSGPPPGQGNTEAFF; cdr3_nt: TGCGCCAGCAGTGGACCCCCCCCGGGACAGGGAAACACTGAAGCTTTCTTT
d_call: NA; j_call: TRBJ2-1; clone_size: NA; v_call: TRBV2; cdr3_aa: CASQTAPSPYNEQFF; cdr3_nt: TGTGCCAGTCAGACAGCCCCAAGCCCCTACAATGAGCAGTTCTTC
d_call: NA; j_call: TRBJ2-5; clone_size: NA; v_call: TRBV21-1; cdr3_aa: CASSKAEQFRVRETQYF; cdr3_nt: TGTGCCAGCAGCAAAGCCGAACAGTTTAGGGTTAGAGAGACCCAGTACTTC
d_call: NA; j_call: TRBJ2-3; clone_size: NA; v_call: TRBV5-4; cdr3_aa: CASSPQTLGSGRTDTQYF; cdr3_nt: TGTGCCAGCAGTCCGCAGACGCTCGGGAGTGGGAGAACAGATACGCAGTATTTT
d_call: NA; j_call: TRBJ2-7; clone_size: NA; v_call: TRBV7-9; cdr3_aa: CASSTRESSYEQYF; cdr3_nt: TGTGCCAGCAGCACACGGGAGAGCTCCTACGAGCAGTACTTC
d_call: NA; j_call: TRBJ1-1; clone_size: NA; v_call: TRBV27; cdr3_aa: CASRPLDGNTEAFF; cdr3_nt: TGTGCCAGCAGACCTTTGGACGGGAACACTGAAGCTTTCTTT
d_call: NA; j_call: TRBJ1-6; clone_size: NA; v_call: TRBV7-3; cdr3_aa: CASSLIPGALHF; cdr3_nt: TGTGCCAGCAGCTTAATTCCGGGCGCCCTCCACTTT
d_call: NA; j_call: TRBJ2-7; clone_size: NA; v_call: TRBV3-1/TRBV3-2; cdr3_aa: CASSQERVFKGQYF; cdr3_nt: TGTGCCAGCAGCCAAGAAAGGGTTTTTAAGGGGCAGTACTTC
d_call: TRBD1; j_call: TRBJ2-1; clone_size: NA; v_call: TRBV7-9; cdr3_aa: CATELQGYNEQFF; cdr3_nt: TGTGCCACTGAACTACAGGGGTACAATGAGCAGTTCTTC
d_call: TRBD2; j_call: TRBJ2-1; clone_size: few; v_call: TRBV9; cdr3_aa: CASSAGLAGGPTYNEQFF; cdr3_nt: TGTGCCAGCAGCGCCGGACTAGCGGGGGGGCCGACCTACAATGAGCAGTTCTTC
d_call: NA; j_call: TRBJ2-5; clone_size: NA; v_call: TRBV5-1; cdr3_aa: CASSFSAVRPPGWETQYF; cdr3_nt: TGCGCCAGCAGCTTCTCTGCGGTACGACCGCCCGGGTGGGAGACCCAGTACTTC
d_call: NA; j_call: TRBJ2-2; clone_size: NA; v_call: TRBV5-1; cdr3_aa: CASSLALGNTGELFF; cdr3_nt: TGCGCCAGCAGCTTGGCATTGGGGAACACCGGGGAGCTGTTTTTT
d_call: TRBD2; j_call: TRBJ2-3; clone_size: NA; v_call: TRBV11-2; cdr3_aa: CASSSNGRWRGGPDTQYF; cdr3_nt: TGTGCCAGCAGCTCCAATGGAAGGTGGCGGGGGGGCCCAGATACGCAGTATTTT
d_call: NA; j_call: TRBJ2-2; clone_size: NA; v_call: TRBV6-2/TRBV6-3; cdr3_aa: CASSYGRNTGELFF; cdr3_nt: TGTGCCAGCAGTTACGGGCGAAACACCGGGGAGCTGTTTTTT
d_call: TRBD2; j_call: TRBJ2-7; clone_size: NA; v_call: TRBV19; cdr3_aa: CASSLTSGTSYEQYF; cdr3_nt: TGTGCCAGTAGTCTCACTAGCGGGACCTCCTACGAGCAGTACTTC
d_call: TRBD1; j_call: TRBJ1-5; clone_size: NA; v_call: TRBV30; cdr3_aa: CAWSLGQGSQPQHF; cdr3_nt: TGTGCCTGGAGTCTCGGACAGGGCAGCCAGCCCCAGCATTTT
d_call: NA; j_call: TRBJ1-6; clone_size: NA; v_call: TRBV7-8; cdr3_aa: CASSTGTGKNSPLHF; cdr3_nt: TGTGCCAGCTCAACAGGAACGGGGAAGAATTCACCCCTCCACTTT
d_call: NA; j_call: TRBJ2-7; clone_size: NA; v_call: TRBV25-1; cdr3_aa: CASRMNRGEQYF; cdr3_nt: TGTGCCAGCAGGATGAATAGGGGCGAGCAGTACTTC
d_call: NA; j_call: TRBJ2-7; clone_size: NA; v_call: TRBV19; cdr3_aa: CASSIARRTDRYEQYF; cdr3_nt: TGTGCCAGTAGTATAGCCCGAAGGACAGATCGCTACGAGCAGTACTTC
d_call: TRBD1; j_call: TRBJ2-2; clone_size: NA; v_call: TRBV7-2; cdr3_aa: CASSTGPGGTNTGELFF; cdr3_nt: TGTGCCAGCAGCACAGGGCCAGGGGGAACGAACACCGGGGAGCTGTTTTTT
d_call: NA; j_call: TRBJ2-2; clone_size: NA; v_call: TRBV19; cdr3_aa: CATGSRMGTGELFF; cdr3_nt: TGTGCCACCGGATCCCGCATGGGCACCGGGGAGCTGTTTTTT
d_call: NA; j_call: TRBJ1-2; clone_size: NA; v_call: TRBV6-1; cdr3_aa: CASSEGYGGDYGYTF; cdr3_nt: TGTGCCAGCAGTGAAGGTTACGGAGGGGACTATGGCTACACCTTC
d_call: NA; j_call: TRBJ2-7; clone_size: NA; v_call: TRBV18; cdr3_aa: CASSPAGQPSAYEQYF; cdr3_nt: TGTGCCAGCTCACCAGCCGGACAGCCCTCCGCCTACGAGCAGTACTTC
d_call: NA; j_call: TRBJ1-3; clone_size: once; v_call: TRBV4-1; cdr3_aa: CASSQDQGYSGNTIYF; cdr3_nt: TGCGCCAGCAGCCAAGATCAGGGGTACTCTGGAAACACCATATATTTT
d_call: TRBD1; j_call: TRBJ2-7; clone_size: NA; v_call: TRBV6-2/TRBV6-3; cdr3_aa: CASSYGQGIWYEQYF; cdr3_nt: TGTGCCAGCAGTTACGGACAGGGGATTTGGTACGAGCAGTACTTC
d_call: NA; j_call: TRBJ2-7; clone_size: NA; v_call: TRBV27; cdr3_aa: CASSLKGQGPLYEQYF; cdr3_nt: TGTGCCAGCAGTCTAAAGGGGCAGGGGCCTCTATACGAGCAGTACTTC
d_call: TRBD1; j_call: TRBJ1-1; clone_size: NA; v_call: TRBV2; cdr3_aa: CASRGRTGMNTEAFF; cdr3_nt: TGTGCCAGCAGGGGCCGGACAGGTATGAACACTGAAGCTTTCTTT
d_call: NA; j_call: TRBJ1-1; clone_size: NA; v_call: TRBV6-5; cdr3_aa: CASRRSDRSYTEAFF; cdr3_nt: TGTGCCAGCAGACGCTCTGACAGGTCCTACACTGAAGCTTTCTTT
d_call: NA; j_call: TRBJ1-1; clone_size: NA; v_call: TRBV11-2; cdr3_aa: CASSRGGNMNTEAFF; cdr3_nt: TGTGCCAGCAGCCGTGGGGGGAATATGAACACTGAAGCTTTCTTT
d_call: NA; j_call: TRBJ1-4; clone_size: NA; v_call: TRBV30; cdr3_aa: CAYITDGEKLFF; cdr3_nt: TGTGCCTATATAACGGACGGTGAAAAACTGTTTTTT
d_call: NA; j_call: TRBJ2-7; clone_size: few; v_call: TRBV12-3/TRBV12-4; cdr3_aa: CASSFGPYEQYF; cdr3_nt: TGTGCCAGCAGTTTTGGTCCCTACGAGCAGTACTTC
d_call: NA; j_call: TRBJ1-2; clone_size: few; v_call: TRBV5-1; cdr3_aa: CASSARGRDGYTF; cdr3_nt: TGCGCCAGCAGCGCCAGGGGTCGGGATGGCTACACCTTC
d_call: NA; j_call: TRBJ1-4; clone_size: NA; v_call: TRBV19; cdr3_aa: CASQVRGTTNEKLFF; cdr3_nt: TGTGCCAGTCAAGTCCGGGGGACAACTAATGAAAAACTGTTTTTT
d_call: TRBD1; j_call: TRBJ1-2; clone_size: NA; v_call: TRBV12-5; cdr3_aa: CASGPNDRENYGYTF; cdr3_nt: TGTGCTAGTGGTCCTAATGACAGGGAGAACTATGGCTACACCTTC
d_call: NA; j_call: TRBJ1-2; clone_size: NA; v_call: TRBV11-2; cdr3_aa: CASSLDRGGYGYTF; cdr3_nt: TGTGCCAGCAGCTTAGACAGGGGCGGCTATGGCTACACCTTC
d_call: NA; j_call: TRBJ2-2; clone_size: NA; v_call: TRBV7-9; cdr3_aa: CASTQGADNTGELFF; cdr3_nt: TGTGCCAGCACCCAAGGGGCAGACAACACCGGGGAGCTGTTTTTT
d_call: TRBD1; j_call: TRBJ1-1; clone_size: few; v_call: TRBV27; cdr3_aa: CASSQNRDSFEAFF; cdr3_nt: TGTGCCAGCAGTCAGAACCGGGACAGCTTTGAAGCTTTCTTT
d_call: NA; j_call: TRBJ1-6; clone_size: NA; v_call: TRBV5-1; cdr3_aa: CASSLVATAYGSPLHF; cdr3_nt: TGCGCCAGCAGCTTGGTTGCGACGGCATATGGTTCACCCCTCCACTTT
d_call: NA; j_call: TRBJ2-3; clone_size: NA; v_call: TRBV7-2; cdr3_aa: CASSFAGAGDTQYF; cdr3_nt: TGTGCCAGCAGCTTCGCGGGGGCGGGAGATACGCAGTATTTT
d_call: NA; j_call: TRBJ1-1; clone_size: NA; v_call: TRBV6-2/TRBV6-3; cdr3_aa: CASSQGWAMNTEAFF; cdr3_nt: TGTGCCAGCAGTCAGGGGTGGGCCATGAACACTGAAGCTTTCTTT
d_call: TRBD1; j_call: TRBJ1-2; clone_size: few; v_call: TRBV10-3; cdr3_aa: CAIWGTGPYGYTF; cdr3_nt: TGTGCCATTTGGGGGACAGGGCCCTATGGCTACACCTTC
d_call: NA; j_call: TRBJ2-7; clone_size: NA; v_call: TRBV19; cdr3_aa: CASSDHTSKSYEQYF; cdr3_nt: TGTGCCAGTAGTGACCACACCAGCAAAAGCTACGAGCAGTACTTC
d_call: NA; j_call: TRBJ2-7; clone_size: NA; v_call: TRBV11-2; cdr3_aa: CASSLGLRSSYEQYF; cdr3_nt: TGTGCCAGCAGCTTAGGGCTAAGGAGCTCCTACGAGCAGTACTTC
d_call: NA; j_call: TRBJ1-4; clone_size: NA; v_call: TRBV5-4; cdr3_aa: CASSLGGATNEKLFF; cdr3_nt: TGTGCCAGCAGCTTGGGTGGGGCAACTAATGAAAAACTGTTTTTT
d_call: TRBD1; j_call: TRBJ2-1; clone_size: NA; v_call: TRBV19; cdr3_aa: CASSRWTGINEQFF; cdr3_nt: TGTGCCAGTAGCCGATGGACAGGAATCAATGAGCAGTTCTTC
d_call: NA; j_call: TRBJ1-5; clone_size: NA; v_call: TRBV11-2; cdr3_aa: CASSLDQAGPQHF; cdr3_nt: TGTGCCAGCAGCTTGGACCAGGCAGGGCCCCAGCATTTT
d_call: TRBD1; j_call: TRBJ1-1; clone_size: NA; v_call: TRBV5-1; cdr3_aa: CASRQGATEAFF; cdr3_nt: TGCGCCAGCCGACAGGGGGCGACTGAAGCTTTCTTT